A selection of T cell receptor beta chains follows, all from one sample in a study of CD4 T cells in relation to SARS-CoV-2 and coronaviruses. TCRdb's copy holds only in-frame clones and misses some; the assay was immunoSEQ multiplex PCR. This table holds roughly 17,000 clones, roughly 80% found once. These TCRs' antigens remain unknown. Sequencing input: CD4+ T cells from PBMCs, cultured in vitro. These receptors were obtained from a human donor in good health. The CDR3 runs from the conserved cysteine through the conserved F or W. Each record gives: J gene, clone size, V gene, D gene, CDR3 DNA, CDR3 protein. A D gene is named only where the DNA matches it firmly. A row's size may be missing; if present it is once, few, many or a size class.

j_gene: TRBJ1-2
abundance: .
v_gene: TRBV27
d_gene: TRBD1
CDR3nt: TGTGCCAGCGGGGGACAGGGGGCAGGCTATGGCTACACCTTC
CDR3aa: CASGGQGAGYGYTF

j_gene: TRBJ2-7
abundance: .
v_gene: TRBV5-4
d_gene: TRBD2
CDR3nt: TGTGCCAGCAGCCATTCTAGCGGGAGCTTATACGAGCAGTACTTC
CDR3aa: CASSHSSGSLYEQYF

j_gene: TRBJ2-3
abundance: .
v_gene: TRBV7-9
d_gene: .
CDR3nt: TGTGCCAGCAGCCGACGGCTCATGCAGGGGCCCCGGAGCACAGATACGCAGTATTTT
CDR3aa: CASSRRLMQGPRSTDTQYF

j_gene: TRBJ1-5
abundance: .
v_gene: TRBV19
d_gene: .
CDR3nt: TGTGCCAGTAGCTCGCTAGGGAGTCATAGCAATCAGCCCCAGCATTTT
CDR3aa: CASSSLGSHSNQPQHF

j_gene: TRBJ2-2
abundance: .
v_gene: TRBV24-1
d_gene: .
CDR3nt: TGTGCCACCAGTCAAGATTTTATGCATGACACCGGGGAGCTGTTTTTT
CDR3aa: CATSQDFMHDTGELFF

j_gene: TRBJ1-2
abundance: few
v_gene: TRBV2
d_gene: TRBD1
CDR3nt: TGTGCCAGCAGTGAGCAGGGGGCGGGCGGCTACACCTTC
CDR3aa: CASSEQGAGGYTF

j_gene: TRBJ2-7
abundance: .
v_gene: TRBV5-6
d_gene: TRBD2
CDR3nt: TGTGCCAGCAGCCCCGGACTAGCGGGAGGGCCGAAAGACTACGAGCAGTACTTC
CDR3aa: CASSPGLAGGPKDYEQYF

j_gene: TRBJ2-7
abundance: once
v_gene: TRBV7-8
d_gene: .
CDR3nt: TGTGCCAGCAGCCCATGGACAGAAAGCTCCTACGAGCAGTACTTC
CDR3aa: CASSPWTESSYEQYF

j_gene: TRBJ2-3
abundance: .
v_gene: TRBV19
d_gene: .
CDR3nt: TGTGCCAGTAGGTTAGGGGGAGTAGTCGGCACAGATACGCAGTATTTT
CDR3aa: CASRLGGVVGTDTQYF

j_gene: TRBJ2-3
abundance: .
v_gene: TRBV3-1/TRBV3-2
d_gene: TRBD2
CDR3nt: TGTGCCAGCAGCCCGGGGGGACTAGCGGGATGGCCAGATACGCAGTATTTT
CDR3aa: CASSPGGLAGWPDTQYF

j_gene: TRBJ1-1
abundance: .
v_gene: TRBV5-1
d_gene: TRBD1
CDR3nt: TGCGCCAGCAGCCAGGGGACAGAGGGGGCTGAAGCTTTCTTT
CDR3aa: CASSQGTEGAEAFF

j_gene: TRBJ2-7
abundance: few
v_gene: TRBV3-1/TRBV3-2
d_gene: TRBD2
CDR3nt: TGTGCCAGCATGTCTAGCGGGACCTACGAGCAGTACTTC
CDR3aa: CASMSSGTYEQYF

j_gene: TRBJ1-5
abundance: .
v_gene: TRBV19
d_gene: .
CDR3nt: TGTGCCAGTAGTATGGGGGGTAGCAATCAGCCCCAGCATTTT
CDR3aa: CASSMGGSNQPQHF

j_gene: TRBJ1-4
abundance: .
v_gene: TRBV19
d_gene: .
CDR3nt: TGTGCCAGTACCCCGACCGGGAGGGCCCTTAATGAAAAACTGTTTTTT
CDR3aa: CASTPTGRALNEKLFF

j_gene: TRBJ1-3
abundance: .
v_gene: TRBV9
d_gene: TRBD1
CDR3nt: TGTGCCAGCAGCGCCCAACAGGGGGCTCATGGAAACACCATATATTTT
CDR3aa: CASSAQQGAHGNTIYF

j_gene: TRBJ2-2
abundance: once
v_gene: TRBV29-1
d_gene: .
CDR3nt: TGCAGCGCCGGGGAGGGGACAACCCGGGGAGGGGAGCTGTTTTTT
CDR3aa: CSAGEGTTRGGELFF

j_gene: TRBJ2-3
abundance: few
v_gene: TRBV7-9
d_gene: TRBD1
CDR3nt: TGTGCCAGCAGCTTAGCGGGACAGGGGAGGACAGATACGCAGTATTTT
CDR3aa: CASSLAGQGRTDTQYF

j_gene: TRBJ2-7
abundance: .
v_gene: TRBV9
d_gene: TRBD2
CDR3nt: TGTGCCAGCAGCCCCCGCTCTCGCGGGAGAGTCTACGAGCAGTACTTC
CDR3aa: CASSPRSRGRVYEQYF

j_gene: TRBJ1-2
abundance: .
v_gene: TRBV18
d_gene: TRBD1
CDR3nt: TGTGCCAGCTCACCGGACAGGGAATATGGCTACACCTTC
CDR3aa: CASSPDREYGYTF

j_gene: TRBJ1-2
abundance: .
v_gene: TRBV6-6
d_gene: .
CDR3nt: TGTGCCAGCAGTTACCTCTTGGTGGGCAGAGAATATGGCTACACCTTC
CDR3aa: CASSYLLVGREYGYTF

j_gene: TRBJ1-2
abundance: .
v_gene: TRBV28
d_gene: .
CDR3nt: TGTGCCAGCACCCTGTACAGGATGGGTGGCTACACCTTC
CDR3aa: CASTLYRMGGYTF

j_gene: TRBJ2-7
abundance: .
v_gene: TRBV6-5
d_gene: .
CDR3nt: TGTGCCAGCAGTTACACAAAGACAGGGAGGTACGAGCAGTACTTC
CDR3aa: CASSYTKTGRYEQYF

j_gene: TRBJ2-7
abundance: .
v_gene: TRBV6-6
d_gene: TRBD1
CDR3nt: TGTGCCAGCAGTCCAACTATTTCATCCGGGACAGATCCCTACGAGCAGTACTTC
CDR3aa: CASSPTISSGTDPYEQYF